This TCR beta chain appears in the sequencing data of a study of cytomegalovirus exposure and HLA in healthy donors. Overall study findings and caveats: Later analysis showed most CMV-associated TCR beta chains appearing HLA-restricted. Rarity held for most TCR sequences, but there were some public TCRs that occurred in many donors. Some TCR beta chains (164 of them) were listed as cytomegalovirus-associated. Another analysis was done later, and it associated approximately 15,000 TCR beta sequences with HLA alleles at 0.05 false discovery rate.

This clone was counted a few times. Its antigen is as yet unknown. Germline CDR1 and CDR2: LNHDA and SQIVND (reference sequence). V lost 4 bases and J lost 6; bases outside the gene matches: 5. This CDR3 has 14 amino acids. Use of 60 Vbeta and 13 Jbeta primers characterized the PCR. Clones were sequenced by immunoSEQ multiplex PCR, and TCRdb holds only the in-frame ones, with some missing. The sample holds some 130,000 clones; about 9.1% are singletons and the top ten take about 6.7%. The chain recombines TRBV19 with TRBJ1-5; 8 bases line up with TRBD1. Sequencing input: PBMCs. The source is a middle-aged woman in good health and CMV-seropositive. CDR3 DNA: TGTGCCAGTAGTACGACAGGGGTCCTTCAGCCCCAGCATTTT. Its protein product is CASSTTGVLQPQHF.